The sequence of this T cell receptor (beta chain) was determined in a study of T-cell memory formation after mild COVID-19. Study in general: In these data, TCR clusters were largely donor specific. Findings of the study overall: CD4+ contracting clones were mainly CM and EM; CD8+ ones, EMRA.

5'RACE, which relied on constant-segment primers, yielded TCR alpha and TCR beta cDNA libraries carrying sample barcodes and UMIs. TCRdb analysed the 5' RACE reads with MiXCR anew, one entry per CDR3 protein. Found here are 300,000 to 400,000 distinct CDR3 sequences, around 27% of them singletons; the top ten hold approximately 13%. Concerning this clonotype: No antigen is known for it.

This CDR3 has 14 amino acids. Trimming took 5 bases from V and 0 from J, leaving 10 bases between them. Germline CDR1 is MNHEY and CDR2 is SVGEGT. J is TRBJ1-1 and V is TRBV6-2 or TRBV6-3; TRBD1 is a possible D gene (6 bases). The clonotype originates from an adult woman who had mild COVID-19 (a few samples of this study predate the infection). Cell type and time point are not known. Sequencing used PBMCs or a T cell subset sorted from them (not recorded which). This CDR3 reads CASSTTGLNTEAFF. DNA for the CDR3: TGTGCCAGCAGTACGACAGGACTGAACACTGAAGCTTTCTTT.